This record concerns one T cell receptor (beta chain) sequence. This specimen comes from a study of blood T cell repertoires in COVID-19. On the study more broadly: There were acute and convalescent COVID-19 samples, and they came from the United States, Italy and Spain. The cDNA or gDNA used as material had been derived from T cells, B-cell-depleted T cells, or PBMCs.

In the original analysis: Quantification of nucleated cells was approximated via reference gene primer amplification. TCRdb's copy holds only in-frame clones and misses some; the assay was immunoSEQ multiplex PCR. V, J and clone size derive from that table, while D and trimming were established from the DNA sequence. The top ten clones hold roughly a sixth of a sample with roughly 75,000 clones, roughly nine tenths of them seen once. This sequence originates from an older man in a cohort sampled during active COVID-19. The source material was peripheral blood.

Written as DNA, the CDR3 is TGTGCCAGTAGTCTATTCCTACAGGGGATCTCTGGAAACACCATATATTTT. The encoded protein is CASSLFLQGISGNTIYF. The V call is TRBV19, the J call TRBJ1-3; 7 bases fit TRBD1. This CDR3 comprises 17 residues. Germline-derived CDR1 and CDR2 are LNHDA and SQIVND (reference sequence). Trimming took 5 bases from V and 0 from J; bases not matched to a gene: 10.